This T cell receptor (beta chain) was identified in a study of blood T cell repertoires in COVID-19 (dated by TCRdb to between 2020 and 2021). General notes on the study: Samples from collaborators originated in the United States, Italy and Spain and spanned both the acute and convalescent phases of COVID-19. The repertoires were made available in a free public database intended to serve as a resource for research on the immune response to SARS-CoV-2. Deeply sampled blood TCRbeta repertoires from subjects exposed to, actively infected with, or recovered from COVID-19 were included in the dataset. Where HLA class I and class II types were available, the types were taken from metadata supplied by the sample provider, not from assay-based typing. The samples were drawn from the first 160 participants of the ongoing ImmuneRACE study and from 950 to 1,500 subjects provided by 6 global collaborators. The sample metadata nearly always contained a de-identified subject ID, COVID-19 status, age in years and sex. The prospective study material was composed of cDNA or gDNA derived from T cells, B-cell-depleted T cells, or PBMCs. Study-wide findings and limitations: The quantity of clinical and demographic metadata differed by source and by participant and was supplied without curation.

As to this clone: It lacks a known antigen. No base qualities exist here, and no much larger clone lies one base off it.

In Seattle, one collaborating source enrolled patients while the infection was active and tracked those patients longitudinally over the course of disease. Whole blood was collected in K2EDTA tubes by collaborating institutions according to the institutions' own protocols. For TCRbeta analysis, collaborators shipped samples as frozen whole blood, isolated PBMCs, or DNA extracted from either of those sample types. The immunoSEQ Assay, a bias-controlled multiplex PCR, was used to amplify TCRbeta CDR3 regions from genomic DNA. In the paper's pipeline: The number of nucleated cells in each sample was estimated from the amplification of reference gene primers within the assay. To quantify the absolute abundance of each unique TCRbeta CDR3 rearrangement, sequence reads were collapsed and filtered. For each sample, productive Simpson clonality was calculated by taking the square root of Simpson's diversity index across productive rearrangements. TCRdb carries this immuneACCESS record with in-frame sequences only. Its versions omit some clonotypes, under half of them owing to an unresolved V gene in the studies checked, with the rest unexplained. V, J and clone size derive from that table, while D and trimming were established from the DNA sequence. The table for this sample lists over 150,000 clones; over 70% of them were counted only once. The top ten clonotypes cover around 7% of the sample.

From its cysteine to its phenylalanine, the CDR3 spans 13 amino acids. The entry retains the CDR3 DNA only, 39 bases that are in frame from base 1. The germline V gene yields MNHEY for CDR1 and SVGAGI for CDR2. V loses 0 bases, J loses 6 bases, and the germline ends lie 6 bases apart. The sequence links TRBV6-5 to TRBJ2-1, with the D gene not confidently named. The sequenced sample consisted of peripheral blood. The source of this sequence is a woman in her thirties or forties with COVID-19, enrolled during active disease. The CDR3 loop reads CASSYSSSNEQFF. The nucleotides are TGTGCCAGCAGTTACTCGAGTTCCAATGAGCAGTTCTTC.